The source of this T cell receptor (beta chain) is a study of blood T cell repertoires in COVID-19. Study background: PBMCs, B-cell-depleted T cells, or T cells provided the cDNA or gDNA that made up the material.

Measured with immunoSEQ multiplex PCR; TCRdb has only the in-frame clones, and not every one. Of some 260,000 clones listed, approximately 90% are singletons. Enrolled through a virtual design, the participants were between 18 and 89 years of age and came from around 25 US areas. The sample taken for sequencing was PBMCs or T cells enriched from blood (not recorded which). The source of this sequence is a man aged 40-49 years who had recovered from COVID-19.

The CDR3 DNA reads TGTGCTAGTGGTCCCCACTCACAGGGGGCGGATTATAATTCACCCCTCCACTTT. Its translation is CASGPHSQGADYNSPLHF. The rearrangement links TRBV12-5 to TRBJ1-6, with TRBD1 identical over 9 bases. With 5 bases clipped from V and 4 bases from J, the junction kept 12 bases outside the gene matches. CDR1 is LGHNT, CDR2 FRNRAP, per germline. The CDR3 length is 18 residues. Supplemented by reference TRBV12-5 and TRBJ1-6, the full variable domain reads DARVTQTPRHKVTEMGQEVTMRCQPILGHNTVFWYRQTMMQGLELLAYFRNRAPLDDSGMPKDRFSAEMPDATLATLKIQPSEPRDSAVYFCASGPHSQGADYNSPLHFGNGTRLTVT.